A selection of T cell receptor beta chains follows, all from one sample in a study of CD8+CD57+ T cells in acquired aplastic anemia. TCRdb reanalysed the reads using MiXCR and keeps one entry per CDR3 protein. The data show 200,000 to 250,000 distinct CDR3 sequences, 34% seen once. The sequenced sample consisted of sorted CD4+, CD8+, or CD8+CD57+ T cells (not recorded which) from PBMCs. These receptors were collected from a human donor in good health, serving as a control. Each CDR3 is given with its conserved first and last residue. D genes are given only for firm matches. Not all rows give a size; the values are once, few, many and, for expanded clones, a class.

cdr3_length	j_call	v_call	clone_size	d_call	cdr3_aa	cdr3_nt
13	TRBJ1-2	TRBV24-1	.	TRBD1	CATSQGGYYGYTF	TGTGCCACTAGTCAGGGGGGCTACTATGGCTACACCTTC
15	TRBJ1-6	TRBV11-2	.	TRBD1	CASSSWDRENSPLHF	TGTGCCAGCAGCTCTTGGGACAGGGAAAATTCACCCCTCCACTTT
13	TRBJ2-3	TRBV6-1	many	.	CASRTWSTDTQYF	TGTGCCAGCCGAACTTGGAGCACAGATACGCAGTATTTT
15	TRBJ1-5	TRBV19	many	.	CASSIPWTGEKPQHF	TGTGCCAGTAGTATTCCGTGGACTGGGGAAAAGCCCCAGCATTTT
13	TRBJ2-5	TRBV10-3	.	TRBD2	CAIASGEQETQYF	TGTGCCATAGCTAGCGGAGAACAAGAGACCCAGTACTTC
14	TRBJ2-1	TRBV29-1	many	.	CSVRLLQGWYEQFF	TGCAGCGTTAGACTTCTACAGGGATGGTATGAGCAGTTCTTC
14	TRBJ2-3	TRBV7-9	many	.	CASSFGPIGDTQYF	TGTGCCAGCAGCTTCGGACCGATTGGAGATACGCAGTATTTT
12	TRBJ2-4	TRBV24-1	.	.	CATSDSGNIQYF	TGTGCCACCAGTGATTCGGGAAACATTCAGTACTTC
15	TRBJ2-7	TRBV28	.	TRBD1	CASSSQDRASYEQYF	TGTGCCAGCAGTTCCCAAGACAGGGCTTCCTACGAGCAGTACTTC
15	TRBJ2-5	TRBV15	few	TRBD1	CATSTTGQGKETQYF	TGTGCCACCTCCACCACTGGACAGGGGAAAGAGACCCAGTACTTC
14	TRBJ1-2	TRBV7-3	.	TRBD1	CASSSGGVNYGYTF	TGTGCCAGCAGCTCAGGGGGGGTTAACTATGGCTACACCTTC
15	TRBJ2-7	TRBV5-5	once	TRBD1	CASSGIGQGGYEQYF	TGTGCCAGCAGTGGGATTGGACAGGGAGGCTACGAGCAGTACTTC
14	TRBJ1-5	TRBV5-1	few	.	CASSLDRLDQPQHF	TGCGCCAGCAGCTTAGACCGTCTAGATCAGCCCCAGCATTTT
13	TRBJ1-2	TRBV29-1	many	.	CSVDRGAGYGYTF	TGCAGCGTCGATCGGGGGGCTGGCTATGGCTACACCTTC
14	TRBJ2-5	TRBV5-6	few	.	CASSLYSLQETQYF	TGTGCCAGCAGCTTGTACAGCCTCCAAGAGACCCAGTACTTC
13	TRBJ2-5	TRBV10-1	.	.	CASSDQYQETQYF	TGCGCCAGCAGTGACCAGTACCAAGAGACCCAGTACTTC
13	TRBJ1-4	TRBV10-3	few	.	CAISGESGEKLFF	TGTGCCATCAGTGGGGAGAGTGGGGAAAAACTGTTTTTT
16	TRBJ2-1	TRBV15	few	TRBD2	CATSRDPGGGANEQFF	TGTGCCACCAGCAGAGATCCTGGCGGGGGGGCCAATGAGCAGTTCTTC